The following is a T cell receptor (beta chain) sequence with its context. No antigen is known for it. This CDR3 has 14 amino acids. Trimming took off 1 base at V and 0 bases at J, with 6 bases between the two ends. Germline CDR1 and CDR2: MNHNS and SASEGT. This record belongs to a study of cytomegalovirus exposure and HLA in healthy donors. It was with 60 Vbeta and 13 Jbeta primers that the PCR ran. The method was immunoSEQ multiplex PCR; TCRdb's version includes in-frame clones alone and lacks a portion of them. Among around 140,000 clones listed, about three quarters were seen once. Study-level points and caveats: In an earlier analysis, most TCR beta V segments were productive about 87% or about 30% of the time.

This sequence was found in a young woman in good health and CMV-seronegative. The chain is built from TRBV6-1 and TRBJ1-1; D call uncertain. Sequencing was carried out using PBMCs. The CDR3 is CASSEDRLNTEAFF. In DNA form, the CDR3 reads TGTGCCAGCAGTGAAGACAGACTGAACACTGAAGCTTTCTTT.